Listed below are T cell receptor beta chains from one sample, sequenced in a study of control samples from healthy donors and cancer patients. The assay was immunoSEQ multiplex PCR, and TCRdb's table has in-frame clones only and misses some. The repertoire holds hundreds of thousands of clones, around 80% seen once, with roughly 14% in the top ten. The sample taken for sequencing was PBMCs. These receptors were taken from a woman in her sixties with lung cancer. The CDR3 runs from the conserved cysteine through the conserved F or W. The D gene is left open where the match is weak. For some rows the clone size is stated as once, few or many, or as a class when expanded; others skip it.

TRBV7-2	TRBJ1-5	once	NA	CASSLDRNNQPQHF	TGTGCCAGCAGCTTAGACAGAAACAATCAGCCCCAGCATTTT
TRBV11-2	TRBJ2-1	few	TRBD2	CASSSGGTSPYNEQFF	TGTGCCAGCAGCTCAGGAGGGACTAGCCCCTACAATGAGCAGTTCTTC
TRBV7-9	TRBJ1-2	NA	NA	CASSTWTLGYTF	TGTGCCAGCAGCACCTGGACGTTGGGCTACACCTTC
TRBV5-4	TRBJ1-6	NA	NA	CASSLAGRPDSPLHF	TGTGCCAGCAGCTTGGCCGGCAGACCGGATTCACCCCTCCACTTT
TRBV12-3/TRBV12-4	TRBJ2-2	NA	NA	CASSRPTGELFF	TGTGCCAGCAGCCGGCCCACCGGGGAGCTGTTTTTT
TRBV6-6	TRBJ1-4	NA	NA	CASSYPGPGGDEKLFF	TGTGCCAGCAGTTACCCTGGGCCGGGCGGGGATGAAAAACTGTTTTTT
TRBV5-4	TRBJ2-7	NA	TRBD1	CASSQGTGGLNEQYF	TGTGCCAGCAGCCAGGGGACAGGGGGCCTCAACGAGCAGTACTTC
TRBV6-1	TRBJ2-2	NA	NA	CASSEAFGNTGELFF	TGTGCCAGCAGTGAAGCCTTCGGGAACACCGGGGAGCTGTTTTTT
TRBV10-3	TRBJ2-2	NA	NA	CAISEGRGSNTGELFF	TGTGCCATCAGTGAGGGCAGGGGCTCGAACACCGGGGAGCTGTTTTTT
TRBV10-3	TRBJ2-2	NA	NA	CAISETGELFF	TGTGCCATCAGTGAGACCGGGGAGCTGTTTTTT
TRBV19	TRBJ2-3	once	NA	CASRSAGITDTQYF	TGTGCCAGTAGATCTGCGGGAATCACAGATACGCAGTATTTT
TRBV24-1	TRBJ1-5	few	NA	CATSDVVSNQPQHF	TGTGCCACCAGTGACGTAGTCAGCAATCAGCCCCAGCATTTT
TRBV7-2	TRBJ2-7	NA	NA	CASSVGIGAYQYF	TGTGCCAGCAGCGTCGGCATTGGTGCGTATCAGTACTTC
TRBV10-1	TRBJ2-5	NA	NA	CASSAAHGMETQYF	TGCGCCAGCAGTGCCGCTCACGGGATGGAGACCCAGTACTTC
TRBV6-5	TRBJ2-2	NA	TRBD2	CASLRGGMSTGELFF	TGTGCCAGCCTCCGGGGGGGAATGAGCACCGGGGAGCTGTTTTTT
TRBV30	TRBJ1-3	NA	NA	CAWSLKNTIYF	TGTGCCTGGAGTCTGAAAAACACCATATATTTT
TRBV9	TRBJ2-2	NA	TRBD1	CASTPGQDTGELFF	TGTGCCAGCACTCCGGGACAGGACACCGGGGAGCTGTTTTTT
TRBV28	TRBJ2-7	NA	NA	CASSLRWSSYEQYF	TGTGCCAGCAGTTTGAGATGGTCTTCCTACGAGCAGTACTTC
TRBV5-1	TRBJ1-2	NA	NA	CASSLIGYGYTF	TGCGCCAGCAGCTTGATCGGCTATGGCTACACCTTC
TRBV3-1/TRBV3-2	TRBJ1-5	NA	TRBD1	CASSIGQGARHQPQHF	TGTGCCAGCAGTATCGGACAGGGGGCTAGGCATCAGCCCCAGCATTTT
TRBV5-1	TRBJ2-2	NA	NA	CASSRGRANTGELFF	TGCGCCAGCAGCCGCGGACGTGCGAACACCGGGGAGCTGTTTTTT
TRBV5-1	TRBJ2-2	NA	TRBD1	CASSFRDRGVGELFF	TGCGCCAGCAGCTTCCGGGACAGGGGGGTCGGGGAGCTGTTTTTT
TRBV6-5	TRBJ1-2	NA	TRBD1	CASRPGGEGGGYTF	TGTGCCAGCAGACCAGGGGGCGAGGGGGGTGGCTACACCTTC
TRBV27	TRBJ1-4	NA	NA	CASSSRQDATNEKLFF	TGTGCCAGCAGTTCCCGACAGGATGCAACTAATGAAAAACTGTTTTTT
TRBV9	TRBJ2-3	once	NA	CASSVGQQRQYF	TGTGCCAGCAGCGTAGGTCAGCAGAGGCAGTATTTT
TRBV18	TRBJ1-2	NA	NA	CASSLGTVGGGYTF	TGTGCCAGCTCACTAGGGACGGTTGGAGGTGGCTACACCTTC
TRBV5-1	TRBJ2-3	NA	TRBD2	CASTLAGVGKGTDTQYF	TGCGCCAGCACGCTTGCGGGAGTGGGTAAGGGCACAGATACGCAGTATTTT
TRBV30	TRBJ1-1	few	NA	CAFTPPDRTNTEAFF	TGTGCCTTTACTCCTCCGGACAGAACAAACACTGAAGCTTTCTTT
TRBV19	TRBJ2-3	NA	NA	CASSSGSGGAQMDTQYF	TGTGCCAGTAGTTCGGGTAGCGGAGGGGCACAGATGGATACGCAGTATTTT
TRBV6-5	TRBJ1-1	NA	NA	CASSYVRAMNTEAFF	TGTGCCAGCAGTTACGTGCGTGCAATGAACACTGAAGCTTTCTTT
TRBV2	TRBJ2-3	NA	TRBD2	CASHSAASGGASDTQYF	TGTGCCAGCCATAGCGCGGCTAGCGGGGGGGCGTCAGATACGCAGTATTTT
TRBV19	TRBJ1-3	NA	NA	CASSTGYSGNTIYF	TGTGCCAGTAGTACCGGTTACTCTGGAAACACCATATATTTT
TRBV28	TRBJ2-7	NA	NA	CASSLPPRNYEQYF	TGTGCCAGCAGTCTGCCCCCGAGGAACTACGAGCAGTACTTC
TRBV28	TRBJ1-1	once	NA	CATGDLVGSEAFF	TGTGCCACCGGGGACCTAGTTGGGTCCGAAGCTTTCTTT
TRBV3-1/TRBV3-2	TRBJ1-4	NA	NA	CASSQKTVNEKLFF	TGTGCCAGCAGCCAGAAAACCGTGAATGAAAAACTGTTTTTT
TRBV19	TRBJ1-5	few	TRBD1	CASRADRGLIRNQPQHF	TGTGCCAGTAGGGCAGACAGGGGGCTTATTCGCAATCAGCCCCAGCATTTT
TRBV5-1	TRBJ1-6	NA	TRBD1	CASSSGGTGVYSPLHF	TGCGCCAGCAGCTCCGGAGGGACAGGGGTTTACTCACCCCTCCACTTT
TRBV27	TRBJ2-3	NA	NA	CASSARVGDTQYF	TGTGCCAGCTCTGCCAGGGTAGGGGATACGCAGTATTTT
TRBV5-1	TRBJ2-7	NA	NA	CASSPLGTGSYEQYF	TGCGCCAGCAGCCCCCTCGGTACAGGGTCCTACGAGCAGTACTTC
TRBV6-1	TRBJ2-7	NA	NA	CASSESGRASYEQYF	TGTGCCAGCAGTGAAAGCGGTCGGGCTTCCTACGAGCAGTACTTC
TRBV21-1	TRBJ2-7	NA	NA	CASSIRDRGSYEQYF	TGTGCCAGCAGCATACGGGACAGGGGGAGCTACGAGCAGTACTTC
TRBV11-2	TRBJ1-5	NA	TRBD1	CASSLHRGQPQHF	TGTGCCAGCAGCTTGCACAGGGGTCAGCCCCAGCATTTT
TRBV6-6	TRBJ2-1	few	TRBD1	CASRGQGGQFF	TGTGCCAGCAGGGGACAGGGTGGGCAGTTCTTC
TRBV23-1	TRBJ2-1	NA	TRBD1	CASSPDREQRNEQFF	TGCGCCAGCAGCCCGGACAGGGAACAGCGTAATGAGCAGTTCTTC
TRBV7-8	TRBJ1-6	NA	TRBD1	CASSSGQGHSPLHF	TGTGCCAGCAGCTCCGGACAGGGACATTCACCCCTCCACTTT
TRBV5-6	TRBJ2-3	NA	TRBD2	CASSLRLAGSDTQYF	TGTGCCAGCAGCTTGCGACTAGCGGGATCAGATACGCAGTATTTT
TRBV5-1	TRBJ1-2	NA	TRBD1	CASSLTGQNYGYTF	TGCGCCAGCAGCTTGACGGGACAGAACTATGGCTACACCTTC
TRBV9	TRBJ2-7	few	NA	CASSVDMGPSYEQYF	TGTGCCAGCAGCGTAGACATGGGGCCGAGCTACGAGCAGTACTTC
TRBV30	TRBJ1-5	NA	NA	CASSWQSNQPQHF	TGTGCCTCAAGCTGGCAAAGCAATCAGCCCCAGCATTTT
TRBV6-5	TRBJ1-4	NA	NA	CASNKLATNEKLFF	TGTGCCAGCAATAAACTGGCAACTAATGAAAAACTGTTTTTT
TRBV28	TRBJ2-7	NA	NA	CASSPRAFYEQYF	TGTGCCAGCAGTCCTAGGGCGTTCTACGAGCAGTACTTC
TRBV10-3	TRBJ2-3	NA	NA	CAISGAGLGEDTQYF	TGTGCCATCAGTGGGGCAGGGTTAGGAGAAGATACGCAGTATTTT
TRBV7-8	TRBJ2-1	NA	NA	CASSSHLLSGDNEQFF	TGTGCCAGCAGCTCCCATCTTCTGTCGGGGGACAATGAGCAGTTCTTC